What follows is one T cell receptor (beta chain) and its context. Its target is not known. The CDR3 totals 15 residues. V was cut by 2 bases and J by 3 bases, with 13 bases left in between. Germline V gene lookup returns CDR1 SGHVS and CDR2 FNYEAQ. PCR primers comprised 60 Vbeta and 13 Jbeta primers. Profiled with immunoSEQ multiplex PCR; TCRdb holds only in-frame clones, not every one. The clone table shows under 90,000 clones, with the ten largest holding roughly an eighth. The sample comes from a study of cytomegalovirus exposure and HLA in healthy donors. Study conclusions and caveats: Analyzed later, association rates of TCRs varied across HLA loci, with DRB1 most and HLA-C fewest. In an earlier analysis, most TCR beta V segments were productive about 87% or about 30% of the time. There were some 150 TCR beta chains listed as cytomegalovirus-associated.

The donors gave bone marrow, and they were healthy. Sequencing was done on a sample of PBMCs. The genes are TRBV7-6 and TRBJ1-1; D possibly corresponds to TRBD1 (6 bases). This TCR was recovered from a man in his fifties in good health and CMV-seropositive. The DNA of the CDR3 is TGTGCCAGCAGCTTACGGGGGGGCAGGGACACTGAAGCTTTCTTT. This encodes CASSLRGGRDTEAFF.